The entry below gives a single T cell receptor beta chain sequence along with its context. The antigen is unknown. The data were taken from a study of monozygotic twins with inflammatory bowel disease. The study, taken as a whole, reports: Sharing of clonotypes with others was lower in IBD patients than in healthy twins, and this was especially so with disease activity.

Germline CDR1 and CDR2: SGHTA and FQGNSA. The CDR3 spans 15 residues. TCRdb reworked the 5' RACE reads into one entry per CDR3 protein, no DNA. The sample table sets out around 190,000 distinct CDR3 sequences. V is TRBV7-2 and J is TRBJ1-5. The source material was blood. The clonotype was recovered from a human donor with ulcerative colitis or Crohn's disease, or a healthy co-twin of an affected twin (not recorded which). The CDR3 loop is CASSLDSRNNQPQHF.